These T cell receptor beta chains were read from a single sample in a study of Graves' ophthalmopathy and Graves' hyperthyroidism. Via MiXCR, TCRdb re-called the multiplex PCR reads, giving one row per CDR3 protein. The sample carries about 240,000 distinct CDR3 sequences, less than 55% recorded once. The sample comprised peripheral blood. The source of these receptors is an adult man with Graves' ophthalmopathy. The CDR3 runs from the conserved cysteine through the conserved F or W. A D gene is named only where the DNA matches it firmly. Expanded clones get a size class; other rows say once, few or many, or leave the size out.

NA,TRBJ2-2,few,TRBV29-1,TGCAGCGTTATTGGTATCGCGAACACCGGGGAGCTGTTTTTT,CSVIGIANTGELFF
NA,TRBJ2-5,NA,TRBV2,TGTGCCAGCAGTGCCTGGGGATACCAAGAGACCCAGTACTTC,CASSAWGYQETQYF
NA,TRBJ1-1,NA,TRBV6-5,TGTGCCAGCCAGGGAGGGGGAAGGAACACTGAAGCTTTCTTT,CASQGGGRNTEAFF
NA,TRBJ1-4,NA,TRBV5-5,TGTGCCAGCAGGAGGGACGGGGTAGACGAAAAACTGTTTTTT,CASRRDGVDEKLFF
NA,TRBJ1-6,NA,TRBV28,TGTGCCAGCAGTCTCGGCTCGGGGCTGCCCCTCCACTTT,CASSLGSGLPLHF
NA,TRBJ1-5,NA,TRBV15,TGTGCCACCAGCAGAGATCTACCTGTTCAGCCCCAGCATTTT,CATSRDLPVQPQHF
NA,TRBJ2-7,many,TRBV5-6,TGTGCCAGCAGCTTGGGACGTGGAGTGTGGGAGCAGTACTTC,CASSLGRGVWEQYF
NA,TRBJ1-4,NA,TRBV19,TGTGCCAGTAGTCCCTGGACAACGGACGGTAATGAAAAACTGCTTTTT,CASSPWTTDGNEKLLF
NA,TRBJ2-6,once,TRBV5-8,TGTGCCAGCAGCTCTAAGGCCAACGTCCTGACTTTC,CASSSKANVLTF
NA,TRBJ2-2,NA,TRBV2,TGTGCCAGCATGTTGTTAGCTAGGAACACCGGGGAGCTGTTTTTT,CASMLLARNTGELFF
NA,TRBJ2-6,NA,TRBV6-5,TGTGCCAGCAGTTACCTAGATTCTGGGGCCAACGTCCTGACTTTC,CASSYLDSGANVLTF
NA,TRBJ2-6,many,TRBV7-9,TGTGCCAGCAGCTTAGCAGGCTCTGGGGCCAACGTCCTGACTTTC,CASSLAGSGANVLTF
NA,TRBJ2-2,few,TRBV20-1,TGCAGTGCTCGCCATCCAGGTACCACCGGGGAGCTGTTTTTT,CSARHPGTTGELFF
NA,TRBJ2-2,NA,TRBV24-1,TGTGCCACCAGTGTTGATGGGACGGGCACCGGGGAGCTGTTTTTT,CATSVDGTGTGELFF
NA,TRBJ2-7,NA,TRBV29-1,TGCAGCGTTGAAACTAGCCGCTCCTACGAGCAGTACTTC,CSVETSRSYEQYF
NA,TRBJ1-2,NA,TRBV20-1,TGCAGTGCGCCATCTCGTTTGGAGGACAATGGCTACACCTTC,CSAPSRLEDNGYTF
NA,TRBJ2-7,NA,TRBV11-2,TGTGCCAGCAGCTTAACAGCGGTGGCCTACGAGCAGTACTTC,CASSLTAVAYEQYF
TRBD1,TRBJ2-7,many,TRBV7-2,TGTGCCAGCAGGCCGACAGGGGACGAGCAGTACTTC,CASRPTGDEQYF
TRBD1,TRBJ1-4,NA,TRBV5-4,TGTGCCAGCAGCCTCACCGGGACAGGGGACGAAAAACTGTTTTTT,CASSLTGTGDEKLFF
NA,TRBJ1-5,many,TRBV7-2,TGTGCCAGCAGCCCGACGGGGGTGGGCCAGCCCCAGCATTTT,CASSPTGVGQPQHF
NA,TRBJ1-5,NA,TRBV7-2,TGTGCCAGCAGCTATTCGGAGGGTGGGAATCAGCCCCAGCATTTT,CASSYSEGGNQPQHF
TRBD2,TRBJ2-5,NA,TRBV7-9,TGTGCCAGCAGTTTGGTGGGGACTAGCGGGGGCCTAATCCAAGAGACCCAGTACTTC,CASSLVGTSGGLIQETQYF
TRBD1,TRBJ1-5,NA,TRBV10-3,TGTGCCATCAGAAATGGACAGGGAGTTCAGCCCCAGCATTTT,CAIRNGQGVQPQHF
TRBD2,TRBJ2-7,NA,TRBV12-3/TRBV12-4,TGTGCCAGCAGCCTTAGACTAGCGGGGGCCCTCTACGAGCAGTACTTC,CASSLRLAGALYEQYF
NA,TRBJ2-7,NA,TRBV7-7,TGTGCTAGCAGCCGTACCCCCAGCTCCTACGAGCAGTACTTC,CASSRTPSSYEQYF
TRBD2,TRBJ2-5,few,TRBV2,TGTGCCATCAGCTCCGGAGCGGGAGAAGGGACCCAGTACTTC,CAISSGAGEGTQYF
NA,TRBJ2-5,NA,TRBV10-2,TGCGCCAGCAGCCAGGGGGGGGGAGGGACCAAAGAGACCCAGTACTTC,CASSQGGGGTKETQYF
NA,TRBJ2-3,NA,TRBV7-9,TGTGCCAGCAGCTTTCCGCAGTATTTT,CASSFPQYF
TRBD1,TRBJ1-6,many,TRBV15,TGTGCCACCAGCAGAGATAGAGGACAGGGGAAAAATTCACCCCTCCACTTT,CATSRDRGQGKNSPLHF
NA,TRBJ1-2,NA,TRBV29-1,TGCAGCGTTGGCGGACTAGGGGGGGCATCAAGCTATGGCTACACCTTC,CSVGGLGGASSYGYTF
NA,TRBJ1-1,NA,TRBV15,TGTGCCACCAGCAGAGATCGGGCGGAAGCTTTCTTT,CATSRDRAEAFF
NA,TRBJ2-7,once,TRBV5-5,TGTGCCAGCAGCTCGGGACTCCCCGGAGCAGGGCAGTACTTC,CASSSGLPGAGQYF
TRBD1,TRBJ2-7,many,TRBV24-1,TGTGCCACCAGTGGGACAGGGATGGGCGAGCAGTACTTC,CATSGTGMGEQYF
NA,TRBJ1-6,NA,TRBV9,TGTGCCAGCAGCGTAGGGTCAGGGGCCTACTCACCCCTCCACTTT,CASSVGSGAYSPLHF
TRBD1,TRBJ1-6,NA,TRBV9,TGTGCCAGCAGCGTGGACAGGGGCCCCAATTCACCCCTCCACTTT,CASSVDRGPNSPLHF
TRBD2,TRBJ2-7,NA,TRBV3-1,TGTGCCAGCAGCGGGACTAGCGGGGGTTACGAGCAGTACTTC,CASSGTSGGYEQYF
TRBD2,TRBJ2-3,NA,TRBV29-1,TGCAGCGTTGGCGGGGCGGGGGAGGTGCCCACAGATACGCAGTATTTT,CSVGGAGEVPTDTQYF
TRBD1,TRBJ2-7,few,TRBV20-1,TGCAGTGCTAGAGATTGGACAGGGGGCGCGTACGAGCAGTACTTC,CSARDWTGGAYEQYF
TRBD2,TRBJ2-7,NA,TRBV2,TGTGCCAGCAGCCTCTGGACTAGCGGGAGAGAGAACGAGCAGTACTTC,CASSLWTSGRENEQYF
TRBD2,TRBJ2-7,NA,TRBV9,TGTGCCAGCAGCGTTAGCGGGAGGTCCATCTACGAGCAGTACTTC,CASSVSGRSIYEQYF
TRBD2,TRBJ2-2,NA,TRBV2,TGTGCCAGCAGCCTAGGACTAGCGGGAGTTTTGGGCACCGGGGAGCTGTTTTTT,CASSLGLAGVLGTGELFF
NA,TRBJ2-2,many,TRBV7-2,TGTGCCAGCAGCGCGACAAGGTCCGGGGAGCTGTTTTTT,CASSATRSGELFF
TRBD1,TRBJ2-2,few,TRBV13,TGTGCCAGTTACAGGGGGCTGAGCACCGGGGAGCTGTTTTTT,CASYRGLSTGELFF
NA,TRBJ2-1,NA,TRBV9,TGTGCCAGCAGCGGTGAGAATGGGGGCTCCTACAATGAGCAGTTCTTC,CASSGENGGSYNEQFF
NA,TRBJ2-7,NA,TRBV15,TGTGCCACCCCGAAGAGGTCCCACGAGCAGTACTTC,CATPKRSHEQYF
TRBD1,TRBJ1-1,few,TRBV5-1,TGCGCCAGCAGCCGGGGGACAGCCGGGACTGAAGCTTTCTTT,CASSRGTAGTEAFF
TRBD1,TRBJ1-5,NA,TRBV24-1,TGTGCCAGCAGTCCCTGGACAGGGACGATTAATCAGCCCCAGCATTTT,CASSPWTGTINQPQHF
NA,TRBJ1-2,NA,TRBV5-4,TGTGCCAGCAGCTTTGACGGGAGGTATGGCTACACCTTC,CASSFDGRYGYTF
TRBD1,TRBJ2-7,NA,TRBV15,TGTGCCACCAGCCGCCCCGGGGGACAGGGATACGAGCAGTACTTC,CATSRPGGQGYEQYF
NA,TRBJ2-7,NA,TRBV19,TGTGCCAGTAGCGACTTAGGCTCCTACGAGCAGTACTTC,CASSDLGSYEQYF
NA,TRBJ2-5,NA,TRBV3-1,TGTGCCAGCAGCCAAGAGTGGGGGATCGGAGAGACCCAGTACTTC,CASSQEWGIGETQYF
NA,TRBJ2-2,NA,TRBV7-2,TGTGCCAGCAGCTTAACAGAGAACACCGGGGAGCTGTTTTTT,CASSLTENTGELFF